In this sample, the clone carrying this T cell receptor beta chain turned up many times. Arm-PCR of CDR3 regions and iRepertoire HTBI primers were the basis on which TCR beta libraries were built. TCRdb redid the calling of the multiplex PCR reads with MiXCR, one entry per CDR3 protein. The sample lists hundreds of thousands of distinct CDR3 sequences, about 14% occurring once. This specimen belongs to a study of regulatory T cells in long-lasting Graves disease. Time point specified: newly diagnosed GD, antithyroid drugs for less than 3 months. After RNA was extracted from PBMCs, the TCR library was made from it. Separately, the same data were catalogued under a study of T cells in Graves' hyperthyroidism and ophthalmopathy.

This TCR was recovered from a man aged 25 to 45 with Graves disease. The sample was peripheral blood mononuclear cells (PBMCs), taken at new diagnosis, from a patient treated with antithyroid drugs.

CDR3 region: CASSQELGKGSYEQYF. The CDR3 bases are TGTGCCAGCAGTCAGGAGTTAGGGAAGGGGAGCTACGAGCAGTACTTC. V is TRBV12-3 or TRBV12-4 and J is TRBJ2-7; perhaps D is TRBD1 or TRBD2 (5 bases each). V dropped 5 bases and J dropped 3 bases, with 20 bases sitting between them. The CDR3 sequence is 16 residues long.